This T cell receptor beta chain was identified during a study of blood T cells in healthy people across ages. Study outcomes and limitations: It was held that the diversity estimates obtained from one million T cells were underestimates. Reliance upon unsorted PBMCs precluded definitive naive versus antigen-experienced comparison.

About 9.9 milliliters of peripheral blood were drawn from each donor. Total RNA, at least 5 micrograms per sample, came from PBMCs. Through a sample-barcoded 5' primer and a J-beta primer mix, a second PCR was run for roughly 6 to 11 cycles. One entry per CDR3 protein, called by TCRdb with MiXCR from the 5' RACE reads. The sample includes 1,500,000 or so distinct CDR3 sequences, approximately 39% of them seen just once. Note on this clonotype: The target antigen is unknown.

The V end was cut by 2 bases, the J end by 6 bases, with 13 bases between. This CDR3 region has 14 residues. Looked up from germline, CDR1 is MNHEY and CDR2 is SVGEGT. The chain carries TRBV6-2 or TRBV6-3 and TRBJ1-2; no definite D call. The material sequenced was blood. The sequence derives from a woman between 18 and 29 years old in good health. CDR3 coding DNA: TGTGCCAGCAGTTACCGTAGGGAATTTGATGGCTACACCTTC. Its protein is CASSYRREFDGYTF.